This T cell receptor beta chain is drawn from a study of technical replicates of blood from a handful of donors (dated by TCRdb to 2015 to 2018). Unmatched junction bases come to 9, with V trimmed by 2 bases and J by 4 bases. Spanning cysteine to phenylalanine, the CDR3 consists of 16 amino acids. Kept here is only the CDR3 DNA, which spans 48 bases and is read in frame from base 1. CDR1 and CDR2, per the germline V gene, are MGHRA and YSYEKL. Turning to this clone: Its antigen remains undetermined. No base-level quality is on record; no much larger clone is a single base apart.

Library construction relied on the immunoSEQ multiplex PCR assay. TCRdb took this table from immuneACCESS and kept in-frame rearrangements with V and J called. Such tables lack part of the clones; where checked against another copy, unresolved V genes explain under half of the gap, and the rest is unexplained. Across this sample there are some 74,000 clones, with around 95% seen only once. The leading ten clones occupy approximately 0.24% of the sample. This TCR was recovered from a human donor in good health. The sequenced sample was T cells isolated from PBMCs. The chain is assembled from TRBV4-1 and TRBJ2-7; 9 middle bases align to TRBD1. CDR3 region: CASSQPTNRGPYEQYF. The DNA sequence reads TGCGCCAGCAGCCAACCTACCAACAGGGGGCCTTACGAGCAGTACTTC.